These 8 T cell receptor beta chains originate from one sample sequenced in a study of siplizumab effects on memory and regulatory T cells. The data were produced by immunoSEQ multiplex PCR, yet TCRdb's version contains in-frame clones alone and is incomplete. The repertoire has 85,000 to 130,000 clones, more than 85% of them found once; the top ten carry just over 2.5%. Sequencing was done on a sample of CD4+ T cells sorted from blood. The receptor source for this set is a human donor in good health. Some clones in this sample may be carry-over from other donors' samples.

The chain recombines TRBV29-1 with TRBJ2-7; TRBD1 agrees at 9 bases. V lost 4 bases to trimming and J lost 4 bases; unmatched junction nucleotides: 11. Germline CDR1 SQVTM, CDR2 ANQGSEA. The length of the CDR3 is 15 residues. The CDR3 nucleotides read TGCAGCGTTGGTAAGACACCCGGACAGGGGTACGAGCAGTACTTC. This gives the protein CSVGKTPGQGYEQYF.

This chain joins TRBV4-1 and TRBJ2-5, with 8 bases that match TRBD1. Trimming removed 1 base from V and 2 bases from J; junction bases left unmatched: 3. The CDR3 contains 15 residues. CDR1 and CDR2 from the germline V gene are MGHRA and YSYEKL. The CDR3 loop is CASSQGGTGQETQYF. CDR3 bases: TGCGCCAGCAGCCAAGGTGGGACAGGACAAGAGACCCAGTACTTC.

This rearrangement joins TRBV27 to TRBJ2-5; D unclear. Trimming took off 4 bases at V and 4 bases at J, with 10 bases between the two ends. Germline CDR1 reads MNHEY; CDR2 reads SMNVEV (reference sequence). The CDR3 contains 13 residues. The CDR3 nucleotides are TGTGCCAGCAGTTCCTCGCTCGGAGAGACCCAGTACTTC. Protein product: CASSSSLGETQYF.

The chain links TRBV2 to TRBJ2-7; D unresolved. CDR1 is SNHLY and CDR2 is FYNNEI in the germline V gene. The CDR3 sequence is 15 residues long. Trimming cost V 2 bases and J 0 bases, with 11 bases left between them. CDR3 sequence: CASSESWVRSYEQYF. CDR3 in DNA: TGTGCCAGCAGTGAATCGTGGGTACGCTCCTACGAGCAGTACTTC.

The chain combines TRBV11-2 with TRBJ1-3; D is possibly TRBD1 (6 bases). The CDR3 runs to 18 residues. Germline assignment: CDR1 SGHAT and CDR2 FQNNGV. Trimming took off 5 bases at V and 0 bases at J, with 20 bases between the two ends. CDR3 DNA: TGTGCCAGCAGCCAGGACAGCGGCGATCTTAGCTCTGGAAACACCATATATTTT. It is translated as CASSQDSGDLSSGNTIYF.

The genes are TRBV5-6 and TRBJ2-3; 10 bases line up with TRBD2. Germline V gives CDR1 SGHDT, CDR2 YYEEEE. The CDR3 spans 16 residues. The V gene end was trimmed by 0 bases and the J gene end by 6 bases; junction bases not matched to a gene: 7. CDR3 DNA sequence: TGTGCCAGCAGCTTGGTGACTAGCGGGCGAGCGGATACGCAGTATTTT. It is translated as CASSLVTSGRADTQYF.

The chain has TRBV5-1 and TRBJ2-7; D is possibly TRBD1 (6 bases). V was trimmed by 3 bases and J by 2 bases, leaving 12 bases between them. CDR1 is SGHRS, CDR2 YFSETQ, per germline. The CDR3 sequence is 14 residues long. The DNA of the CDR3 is TGCGCCAGCAGCTCTGCCGGGACACCCTACGAGCAGTACTTC. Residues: CASSSAGTPYEQYF.

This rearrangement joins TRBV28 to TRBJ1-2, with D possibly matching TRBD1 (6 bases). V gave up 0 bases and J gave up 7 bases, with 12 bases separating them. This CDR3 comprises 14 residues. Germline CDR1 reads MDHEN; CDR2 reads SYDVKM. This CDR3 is CASSLWKGGVGYTF. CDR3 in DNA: TGTGCCAGCAGTTTATGGAAGGGGGGAGTTGGCTACACCTTC.